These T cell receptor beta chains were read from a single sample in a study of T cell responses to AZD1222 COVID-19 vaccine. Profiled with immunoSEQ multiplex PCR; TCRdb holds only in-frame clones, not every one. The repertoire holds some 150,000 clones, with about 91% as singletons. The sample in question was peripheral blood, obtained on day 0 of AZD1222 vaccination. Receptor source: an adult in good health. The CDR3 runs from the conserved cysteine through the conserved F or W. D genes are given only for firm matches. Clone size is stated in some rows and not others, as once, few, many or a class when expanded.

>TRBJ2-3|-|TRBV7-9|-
TGTGCCAGCAGCTTAGGGCCCCAGGGCCGAGCGCAGTATTTT
CASSLGPQGRAQYF
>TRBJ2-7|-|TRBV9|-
TGTGCCAGCAGCGGGACCGGGACCGCCGTGGGTTACGAGCAGTACTTC
CASSGTGTAVGYEQYF
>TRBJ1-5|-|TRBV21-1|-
TGTGCCGGATCCCTTGGCAATCAGCCCCAGCATTTT
CAGSLGNQPQHF
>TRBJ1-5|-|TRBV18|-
TGTGCCAGCTCACCGGGTGTGGGGCAGCACAATCAGCCCCAGCATTTT
CASSPGVGQHNQPQHF
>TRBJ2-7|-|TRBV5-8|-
TGTGCCAGCAGCTTGCTGATTGACAGGTCCTACGAGCAGTACTTC
CASSLLIDRSYEQYF
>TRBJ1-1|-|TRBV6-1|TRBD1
TGTGCCAGCAGTGGAATAACAGGGGCCGTCATGAACACTGAAGCTTTCTTT
CASSGITGAVMNTEAFF
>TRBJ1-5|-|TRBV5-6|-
TGTGCCAGCAGCTGGGACCAGGGTCAGCCCCAGCATTTT
CASSWDQGQPQHF
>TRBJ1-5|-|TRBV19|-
TGTGCCAGTAGGGGTGTCGGGGGCTGGAGCAATCAGCCCCAGCATTTT
CASRGVGGWSNQPQHF
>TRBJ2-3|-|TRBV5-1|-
TGCGCCAGCAGCTGGCAGGATAGAACCACAGATACGCAGTATTTT
CASSWQDRTTDTQYF
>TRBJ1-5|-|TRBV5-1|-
TGCGCCAGCAGCCCGGGGGAGCAACAGCCCCAGCATTTT
CASSPGEQQPQHF
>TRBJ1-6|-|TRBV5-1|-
TGCGCCAGCAGCGCGGGACCTAGCAATTCACCCCTCCACTTT
CASSAGPSNSPLHF
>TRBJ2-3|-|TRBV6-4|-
TGTGCCAGCAGTGACTCTGGGGGGGGGCGAAGTACAGATACGCAGTATTTT
CASSDSGGGRSTDTQYF
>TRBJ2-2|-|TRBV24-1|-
TGTGCCACCCGACGAGGCCAAGACACCGGGGAGCTGTTTTTT
CATRRGQDTGELFF
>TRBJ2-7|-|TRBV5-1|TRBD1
TGCGCCAGCAGCTGGCCGGGACAGGGGAACGAGCAGTACTTC
CASSWPGQGNEQYF
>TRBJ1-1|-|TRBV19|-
TGTGCCAGTAGTATAGACAGGAGGGAGAACACTGAAGCTTTCTTT
CASSIDRRENTEAFF
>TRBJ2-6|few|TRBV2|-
TGTGCCAGCAGCCCTCTCGGCTCTGGGGCCAACGTCCTGACTTTC
CASSPLGSGANVLTF
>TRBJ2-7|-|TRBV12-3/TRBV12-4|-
TGTGCCACAGGGACTGATTCCTACGAGCAGTACTTC
CATGTDSYEQYF
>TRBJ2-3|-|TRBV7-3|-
TGTGCCAGCAGCTTAATGGGGGGTACGCAGTATTTT
CASSLMGGTQYF
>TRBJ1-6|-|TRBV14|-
TGTGCCAGCAGCCAAACAGGGACCTATAATTCACCCCTCCACTTT
CASSQTGTYNSPLHF
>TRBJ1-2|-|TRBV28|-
TGTGCCAGCAGTTTAAATAGAGCCTATGGCTACACCTTC
CASSLNRAYGYTF
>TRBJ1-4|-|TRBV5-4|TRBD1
TGTGCCAGCAGCGTGTGGGACAGAGAAAAACTGTTTTTT
CASSVWDREKLFF
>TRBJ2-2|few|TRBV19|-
TGTGCCAGTAGTACCCCGGGCCTGAGGACCGGGGAGCTGTTTTTT
CASSTPGLRTGELFF
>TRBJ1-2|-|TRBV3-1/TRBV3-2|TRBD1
TGTGCCAGCAGCCAAACAGGGGGCCGACGTGATGGCTACACCTTC
CASSQTGGRRDGYTF
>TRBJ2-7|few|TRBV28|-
TGTGCCAGCAGTTTAGATCGTGGGGCTACGGGAACCTACGAGCAGTACTTC
CASSLDRGATGTYEQYF
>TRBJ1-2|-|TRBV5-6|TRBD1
TGTGCCAGCAGCTTTTGGACCCAGGGGGGGAGGAATGGCTACACCTTC
CASSFWTQGGRNGYTF
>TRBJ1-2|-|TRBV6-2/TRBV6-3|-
TGTGCCAGCAGTTACTCAGGCGTCGACTATGGCTACACCTTC
CASSYSGVDYGYTF
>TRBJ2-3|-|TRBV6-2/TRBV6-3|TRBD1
TGTGCCAGCAGTTACGGGACAGGGGAGACGGATACGCAGTATTTT
CASSYGTGETDTQYF
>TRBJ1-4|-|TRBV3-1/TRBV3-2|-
TGTGCCAGCAGCCAAGTAATAGCACAGTTCCAACACGCAACTAATGAAAAACTGTTTTTT
CASSQVIAQFQHATNEKLFF
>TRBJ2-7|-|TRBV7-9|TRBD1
TGTGCCAGCAGTGCCTGGGACAGGGCCGACTACGAGCAGTACTTC
CASSAWDRADYEQYF